This TCR beta chain was observed in a study of cytomegalovirus exposure and HLA in healthy donors (dated 2017 in TCRdb). For context, the study as a whole: An earlier analysis of approximately 640 of the donors reported about 290 Gb of sequence data and some 120 million unique TCR beta sequences from roughly 180 million T cells. Typing coverage differed by locus: A, B, C, DRB1 and DQB1 were typed in about 629-640 donors, DQA1 in about 550, DPA1 in approximately 610, and DPB1 in around 440. Along with the roughly 670-subject first cohort, a separate validation cohort of over a hundred different subjects was used. The genetic ancestry cluster associated with self-reported Caucasian donors included over 65% of the approximately 400 genotyped donors. An earlier analysis of some 500 of the donors applied high-throughput TCR beta sequencing to assess whether each TCR beta V gene segment acted as functional or pseudogenic. Among about 370 genotyped donors of the cohort, an average of around 220,000 unique TCR beta nucleotide sequences was sequenced per donor, of which about 19% were non-productive. Rather than using new phenotypic data, the later analysis identified candidate immune exposures from TCR beta sequences and from how often those sequences occurred across donors. The study used immunosequencing to profile the T cell repertoires of approximately 690 subjects and linked those repertoires to cytomegalovirus serostatus. Both class I and class II loci were covered by HLA typing, at four-digit resolution. To predict cytomegalovirus infection status, the study combined high-throughput TCR immunosequencing, statistical association of individual TCRs with disease status, and machine learning. Genome-wide SNP genotypes for about 65% of the 666 donors were used in a later genetic analysis, which treated that subset as a discovery cohort. About five DR-DQ haplotypes were handled as single units for association and clustering, since linkage in the cohort was strong. An early release that covered about 600 HLA-typed donors contained approximately 300 gigabases of sequencing data and 75 million to 100 million unique TCR sequences. Every discovery cohort repertoire had been produced on one sequencing platform. To study patterns of TCR occurrence, a later analysis re-analyzed previously published TCR beta repertoires from 550 to 800 donors and added high-resolution HLA genotyping. Alongside the repertoire data, information on donor age, sex, ethnicity and CMV serostatus was compiled. The study aimed to test whether cataloging public T cell receptors could reveal signatures of past pathogen exposure.

The CDR3 runs 14 residues from the cysteine to the phenylalanine. Solely the CDR3 DNA is kept, with 42 bases framed from the first base. V has 6 bases trimmed and J has 5 bases trimmed; junction bases matching no gene number 7. The germline V gene supplies CDR1 MDHEN and CDR2 SYDVKM. Libraries were made using the immunoSEQ multiplex PCR assay. The multiplex PCR relied on a mix of 60 forward primers for TCR Vbeta segments and 13 reverse primers for TCR Jbeta segments. The CDR3 region of rearranged TCR beta genes was amplified from genomic DNA with a multiplex PCR assay. On the Illumina HiSeq System, the amplified TCR beta libraries were sequenced as 87-base-pair reads. Per the authors' processing: In a later analysis, some 80 million unique TCR beta chains were counted across the 650 to 750 repertoires, and roughly 11 million of these chains were shared by at least two donors. Raw reads were error-corrected and collapsed into unique sequences by a nearest-neighbor algorithm in which closely related sequences were merged to remove PCR and sequencing errors. Alignment of CDR3 sequences to IMGT reference sequences was used to assign V, D and J gene segments. Each retained sequence needed at least a six-nucleotide match to both a V gene segment and a J gene segment. A rearrangement counted as productive if the CDR3 had no stop codons and remained in frame with V and J, and every other rearrangement counted as non-productive. CDR3 was defined according to IMGT convention as the region running from the second conserved V-encoded cysteine to the conserved J-encoded phenylalanine. In an earlier analysis of around 600 of the donors, sequences lacking an unambiguous match to a single V gene segment were excluded. In an earlier analysis of several hundred of the donors, V segments were called functional above 56.7% productive rearrangements and were called segregating when the between-donor standard deviation exceeded 5%. A statistical classification framework was developed to diagnose cytomegalovirus status using the catalog of TCR beta chain sequences. In a later analysis, TCR nucleotide sequences were compared against IMGT/GENE-DB human TR gene sequences so that V and J genes could be assigned. A later analysis assigned CDR3 sequences and most-parsimonious VDJ recombination scenarios with the TCRdist pipeline. In a later analysis, each TCR beta chain was defined by its CDR3 amino acid sequence together with its V-gene family, and reads lacking a unique V-gene family were excluded. As a way to deal with suspected cross-contamination and a sequencing artifact, a later analysis dropped hundreds of nucleotide sequences that were highly shared and had low generation probability. In a later analysis, a clonal expansion index was calculated for each public chain from normalized within-repertoire ranks of inferred template counts. Generation probabilities in a later analysis came from a VDJ recombination model fitted to out-of-frame rearrangements, and those results were checked against IGoR. A later analysis scored TCR-TCR, TCR-HLA and TCR-CMV co-occurrence with hypergeometric tests, applying a repertoire-size bias correction to TCR pairs. A later analysis estimated false discovery rates by permuting HLA or CMV assignments 20 times. In a later analysis, co-occurring TCRs were grouped using DBSCAN, and TCRdist sequence similarity was added for clustering within HLA-allele-positive subsets. For co-occurrence clustering, repertoires with fewer than 30,000 or more than 120,000 public chains were excluded, along with four or five repertoires with anomalous nucleotide sharing. The table was pulled from immuneACCESS by TCRdb, which kept in-frame rearrangements only. Such tables lose some clones; where checked, under half of the loss comes from unresolved V genes, and the rest has no known cause. The D gene and trimming were derived from the DNA, and the V and J assignments and clone size from that table. For this sample the table gives under 150,000 clones, of which over 65% were detected only once. The top ten clones comprise about 3.3% of the sample.

The cohort was made up of approximately 670 healthy bone marrow donors. At the time of sampling, all cohort members were nominally healthy, though unrecorded immune exposures were likely present. The donor tested CMV seropositive and was one of the 289 seropositive cohort members. A peripheral blood sample was provided by each donor, and peripheral blood mononuclear cells were used for TCR beta sequencing. Genomic DNA was extracted from the blood cell samples with the Qiagen DNeasy Blood Extraction Kit. Here is what the overall study found, with its caveats: Presence/absence analyses assumed roughly uniform sequencing depth across donors, an assumption that may not hold. In a later analysis, several top co-occurrence clusters were reported to appear linked to parvovirus B19, influenza, CMV and Epstein-Barr virus. Because counts were too low, around 18 rarely observed V segments, including chromosome 9 orphons, were left out of the earlier analysis of 587 of the donors. The authors suggested that the approach could potentially be extended to other disease states and immunological phenotypes. A further reported finding was that TCR beta sequences accurately predicted the HLA-A and HLA-B alleles for most subjects in the first cohort. Broadly in line with IMGT annotations, most TCR beta V segments showed up in productive rearrangements about 87% or about 30% of the time in an earlier analysis of approximately 600 of the donors. HLA typing was unavailable for some donors at each locus, so association tests used only the typed subset. According to a later analysis, most CMV-associated TCR beta chains appeared to be HLA-restricted, and the HLA associations seemed to be driven largely by CMV exposure. In a later analysis, the rate of TCR association differed among HLA loci, with DRB1 alleles having the most associated TCRs and HLA-C alleles having the fewest. In a later analysis, HLA-associated TCR beta chains were found to be more clonally expanded and to have lower generation probabilities than equally common non-associated chains. This cohort had only TCR beta chains sequenced, and the lack of alpha or paired-chain data limited which features could be detected. A later genetic analysis associated a missense DCLRE1C variant with V-gene and J-gene trimming of TCR beta chains, and an independent cohort replicated the association. In a later genetic analysis, fewer N-insertions in productive TCRs were reported among donors in an Asian-associated ancestry cluster than the approximately 670-donor mean. A few of the identified cytomegalovirus-associated TCR beta chains were confirmed in vitro to be specific for cytomegalovirus antigens. In both the original and validation cohorts, the classifier was reported to diagnose cytomegalovirus status with high specificity and sensitivity. Some IMGT-functional V segments, including TRBV6-2 and TRBV6-3, could not be distinguished by the 87-base-pair reads and were therefore excluded. When HLA alleles, especially DR and DQ, strongly co-occurred, attributing TCR associations to individual alleles was difficult. Across donors, most TCR sequences were observed very rarely, whereas some public TCRs were present in many individuals. The only immune exposure information available for the cohort was CMV serostatus. The study listed 170 or so TCR beta chains as associated with cytomegalovirus. Linkage disequilibrium might explain the correlated functional status among segregating V segments, but an unknown experimental factor could not be ruled out. A cluster of highly shared sequence variants was judged likely to represent a technical artifact of the sequencing pipeline. In a later analysis, some 18,000 TCR beta sequences were associated with specific HLA alleles at a false discovery rate of 0.05.

Notes on this clone: Its antigen is currently not known. Base qualities are not recorded, but no much larger clone differs from it by a single base.

This clonotype originated in a woman aged 30 to 39 in good health and CMV-seropositive. Sequenced sample: PBMCs. The chain is made from TRBV28 and TRBJ1-2, with 9 junctional bases fitting TRBD1. The CDR3 loop reads CASSAGQGRYGYTF. The DNA reads TGTGCCAGCAGCGCGGGACAGGGAAGGTATGGCTACACCTTC.